The T cell receptor (beta chain) described here comes from a study of identical twins (dated by TCRdb to about 2016). Regarding the complete study: TCR alpha and beta repertoires from monozygotic twins, unrelated adults of various ages and cord blood were deep-sequenced to test whether fetal clonotypes persist. To rule out contamination, replicate twin experiments were performed at different times with different library preparation protocols. Paper-wide results and their limitations: Zero-insertion analyses could be partly confounded by invariant T cells such as MAIT and iNKT, though diverse VJ usage argued against such confounding for most clonotypes. Because the same donors could not be followed over many years, the conclusions depended on cross-sectional statistical analysis. Compared with coincidental sharing between unrelated individuals, out-of-frame TCR alpha sequences shared between twins had an excess of sequences with low generation probability. Fewer insertions were carried by abundant cord blood beta clonotypes, a similar but weaker trend appeared in young adult naive repertoires, and no such trend appeared in memory repertoires. Out-of-frame TCR alpha sharing in monozygotic twins was systematically underestimated by recombination models, whereas sharing between unrelated individuals was in agreement with the recombination models. The excess sharing between twins in beta out-of-frame sequences was weaker because fewer shared sequences reduced the signal-to-noise ratio.

Preparation of the library involved 5' RACE. Sequencing was performed on an Illumina HiSeq 2000. A universal primer binding site was introduced by template switching, and a unique molecular identifier was present in the final cDNA, enabling accurate counting of TCR cDNA molecules. First-strand cDNA for TCR alpha and beta chains was synthesized from specific primers in the conserved constant-segment region. To control for contamination, every cDNA library was double barcoded, receiving both a SMART-Mk sample barcode and Illumina barcodes. TruSeq adapter sequences along with Illumina sample barcodes were introduced in two successive PCR steps. Sequencing of the TCR alpha and beta cDNA libraries was done on the Illumina HiSeq platform using custom primers. Turning to the authors' computational methods: MiGEC was used to process raw reads and extract unique molecular identifiers, and MiXCR was used to find CDR3 positions. For each individual, recombination models were inferred using an EM algorithm with the repgenHMM and IGoR tools. The analysis of shared clonotypes was done with the tcR package in R, with sharing normalized by the product of cloneset sizes. To study raw recombination without the effects of thymic and clonal selection, out-of-frame nonproductive sequences were analyzed. TCRdb reanalyzed the raw reads on its own, using fastp at Q25 for trimming and MiXCR for clone calling, and kept in-frame beta chains. Identical CDR3 protein sequences are pooled into one entry, listed with their most common genes and DNA. TCRdb's processing, not the study's, gives the V and J calls here. Within this sample are 310,000 or so distinct CDR3 sequences, with roughly 10% of them counted one time only. The ten biggest clones cover 5.5% to 9% of the sample.

CDR1 and CDR2 are read off the germline V gene as SGDLS and YYNGEE. The germline V end is reduced by 3 bases and the J end by 8 bases; junction bases left unmatched: 10. From the cysteine through the phenylalanine, the CDR3 covers 15 amino acids. Left in the record is the CDR3 DNA by itself, 45 bases read in frame from the first base. Every donor was a healthy Caucasian. The twin cohort consisted of three pairs of female monozygotic twins, all aged about 18 to 29 years. CD4+ and CD8+ T cell populations were isolated with positive isolation kits from Invitrogen. This clonotype was seen repeatedly, ten times or more. What this receptor recognizes is not known. Per-nucleotide qualities are absent, and no much larger clonotype sits a single base away. These records were also assigned to another study, of yellow fever vaccine responses in identical twins. From that second study: According to the authors, in identical twins the way T cells responded to vaccination appeared partly convergent and partly personalized. In identical twins, the study followed T cell clones that responded to the vaccine with precision.

In this chain, TRBV9 is recombined with TRBJ2-2; the junction holds 7 bases that match TRBD2. Sequencing input: CD8+ T cells sorted from blood. This receptor was obtained from a woman younger than 30 in good health. The DNA reads TGTGCCAGCAGCGGGGGACTACCCTACGGAGGGGAGCTGTTTTTT. Protein translation: CASSGGLPYGGELFF.